Listed here is a single T cell receptor beta chain. The antigen is unknown. The primer mix had 60 Vbeta and 13 Jbeta primers. The assay was immunoSEQ multiplex PCR, and TCRdb's table has in-frame clones only and misses some. Reported are 150,000 to 200,000 clones; the ten largest clones contain roughly 2%. The data were obtained in a study of cytomegalovirus exposure and HLA in healthy donors. Germline V gene data show CDR1 as MNHNS and CDR2 as SASEGT. The CDR3 contains 13 residues. The V end was cut by 6 bases, the J end by 7 bases, with 14 bases between. Study conclusions and caveats: Researchers reported that three CMV-associated chains were confirmed in vitro as CMV antigen-specific. Analysis performed later found under 20,000 TCR beta sequences associated with HLA alleles at 0.05 false discovery rate. TCR beta chain V- and J-gene trimming was linked, in a later analysis, to a missense variant in DCLRE1C.

V usage is TRBV6-1 and J usage is TRBJ2-3; D may be TRBD2 (5 bases). The TCR was taken from a man younger than 45 in good health and CMV-seronegative. Sequenced sample: PBMCs. The CDR3 reads CASREALGNTQYF. CDR3 nucleotide sequence: TGTGCCAGCAGGGAGGCCCTAGGAAATACGCAGTATTTT.